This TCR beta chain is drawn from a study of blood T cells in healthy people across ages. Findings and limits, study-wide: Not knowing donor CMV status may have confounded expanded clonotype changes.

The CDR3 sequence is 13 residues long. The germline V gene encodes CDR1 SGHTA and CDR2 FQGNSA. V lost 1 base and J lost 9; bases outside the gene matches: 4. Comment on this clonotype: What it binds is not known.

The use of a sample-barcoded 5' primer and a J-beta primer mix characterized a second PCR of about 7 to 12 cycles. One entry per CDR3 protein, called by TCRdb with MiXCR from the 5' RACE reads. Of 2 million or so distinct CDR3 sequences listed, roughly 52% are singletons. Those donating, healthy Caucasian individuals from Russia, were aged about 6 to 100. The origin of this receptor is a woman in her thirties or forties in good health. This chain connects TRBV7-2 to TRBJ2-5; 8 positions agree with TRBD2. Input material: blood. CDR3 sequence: CASSLVLAVAQYF. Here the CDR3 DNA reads TGTGCCAGCAGCTTAGTACTAGCGGTGGCCCAGTACTTC. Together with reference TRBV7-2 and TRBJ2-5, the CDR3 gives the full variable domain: GAGVSQSPSNKVTEKGKDVELRCDPISGHTALYWYRQSLGQGLEFLIYFQGNSAPDKSGLPSDRFSAERTGGSVSTLTIQRTQQEDSAVYLCASSLVLAVAQYFGPGTRLLVL.